One sample yielded the 23 T cell receptor beta chains listed below, sequenced in a study of Ad26.COV2.S vaccination and SARS-CoV-2 variants. Stated treatment: some 20 received Ad26.COV2.S at low or high dose, single or two shots; about 5 received placebo; per-sample allocation not given. Specimens were obtained on day 63 following the first vaccine or placebo injection. Produced via immunoSEQ multiplex PCR; TCRdb's table is partial and in-frame only. The table records about 410,000 clones, more than 85% of them present only once. The sample here was peripheral blood, taken in a trial of Ad26.COV2.S vaccine versus placebo. These receptors were obtained from a person aged 18 to 59 who received the Ad26.COV2.S COVID-19 vaccine or a placebo.

This chain connects TRBV4-2 to TRBJ2-2; D is perhaps TRBD2 (6 bases). In germline, CDR1 is LGHNA, CDR2 YNFKEQ. The CDR3 has 17 residues. V lost 4 bases to trimming and J lost 1 base, with 16 bases between them. The CDR3 here is CASSPKAGRENTGELFF. CDR3 sequence (DNA): TGTGCCAGCAGCCCAAAAGCGGGCAGAGAGAACACCGGGGAGCTGTTTTTT.

The rearrangement joins TRBV5-1 to TRBJ1-2; unclear D gene. Germline loops: CDR1 SGHRS, CDR2 YFSETQ. CDR3 size: 15 residues. V lost 4 bases to trimming and J lost 2 bases, with 15 bases between them. The chain's CDR3 is CASSRNRPENYGYTF. CDR3 nucleotides: TGCGCCAGCAGCAGAAACCGACCAGAGAACTATGGCTACACCTTC. The full variable domain, with the rest looked up from reference TRBV5-1 and TRBJ1-2, is KAGVTQTPRYLIKTRGQQVTLSCSPISGHRSVSWYQQTPGQGLQFLFEYFSETQRNKGNFPGRFSGRQFSNSRSEMNVSTLELGDSALYLCASSRNRPENYGYTFGSGTRLTVV.

The rearrangement links TRBV5-5 to TRBJ1-4, with a possible D match to TRBD1 (5 bases). Trimming removed 4 bases at V and 8 bases at J, with 18 bases between. The CDR3 extends over 15 amino acids. Germline V gene lookup returns CDR1 SGHKS and CDR2 YYEKEE (reference sequence). The CDR3: CASSTRRPGGEKLFF. The CDR3 DNA follows: TGTGCCAGCAGCACCCGGCGTCCGGGGGGAGAAAAACTGTTTTTT.

The chain employs TRBV4-1 and TRBJ2-3; D unresolved. There are 16 residues in the CDR3. Looked up from germline, CDR1 is MGHRA and CDR2 is YSYEKL. Trimming took 1 base from V and 0 from J, leaving 11 bases between them. For the CDR3, the DNA is TGCGCCAGCAGCCAAGGCCCGGGCCTTAGCACAGATACGCAGTATTTT. Residues: CASSQGPGLSTDTQYF.

The chain recombines TRBV19 with TRBJ2-3; 14 bases are shared with TRBD2. CDR1 is LNHDA and CDR2 is SQIVND in the germline V gene (reference sequence). The CDR3 is 19 amino acids. V gave up 3 bases and J gave up 3 bases; unmatched junction bases: 11. CDR3: CASSIGTEGLAGVTDTQYF. The CDR3 region has the DNA TGTGCCAGTAGTATTGGGACGGAGGGACTAGCGGGGGTTACAGATACGCAGTATTTT.

The genes are TRBV5-4 and TRBJ2-3; 7 bases match TRBD1. The CDR3 covers 16 residues. In germline, CDR1 is SGHNT, CDR2 YYREEE (reference sequence). V shed 4 bases, J shed 5 bases, and the junction held 13 bases outside the gene matches. In DNA, the CDR3 is TGTGCCAGCAGCACCGAAGGGGGCGCGGTAGTAGATACGCAGTATTTT. It translates to CASSTEGGAVVDTQYF.

The CDR3 loop is CASSLDWTGDQPQHF. As DNA, the CDR3 is TGTGCCAGCAGCTTAGACTGGACAGGGGATCAGCCCCAGCATTTT. The V gene is TRBV7-8, the J gene TRBJ1-5; 9 nucleotides align to TRBD1. Losses at the gene ends were 1 base for V and 5 bases for J; bases not matched to a gene: 3. This CDR3 has 15 residues. The germline CDR1 and CDR2 sequences are SGHVS and FQNEAQ.

The J gene is TRBJ2-3, the V gene TRBV18, with D possibly being TRBD2 (5 bases). Germline V gene data show CDR1 as KGHSH and CDR2 as LQKENI. The CDR3 length is 15 residues. The V end lost 3 bases, the J end lost 0 bases, and 10 bases lay between the germline ends. The CDR3 coding sequence is TGTGCCAGCTCACCTTCGGGGTCTAGCACAGATACGCAGTATTTT. Translation: CASSPSGSSTDTQYF.

The chain is built from TRBV30 and TRBJ2-1; D unresolved. Trimming took off 0 bases at V and 6 bases at J, with 6 bases between the two ends. The CDR3 is 12 residues long. CDR1 is GTSNPN, CDR2 SVGIG, per germline (reference sequence). Here the CDR3 DNA reads TGTGCCTGGAGTGTACTCCTCAATGAGCAGTTCTTC. This gives the protein CAWSVLLNEQFF.

This chain links TRBV11-2 with TRBJ1-1; D remains ambiguous. V was trimmed by 0 bases and J by 6 bases, leaving 8 bases between them. Germline CDR1 SGHAT, CDR2 FQNNGV. The CDR3 totals 13 residues. Written as DNA, the CDR3 is TGTGCCAGCAGCTTAGATTACCAGGCTGAAGCTTTCTTT. Amino acids: CASSLDYQAEAFF.

The chain recombines TRBV7-8 with TRBJ2-5, with 8 positions matching TRBD1. The germline V gene has CDR1 SGHVS and CDR2 FQNEAQ. The CDR3 runs to 14 residues. V lost 5 bases, J lost 4 bases, and 6 bases stayed unmatched. The CDR3 sequence is CASSTGTGGETQYF. In nucleotides, the CDR3 is TGTGCCAGCAGCACAGGGACAGGAGGAGAGACCCAGTACTTC.

Only a few counts were recorded for this clone. J is TRBJ1-6 and V is TRBV6-5, with TRBD1 matching over 7 bases. J lost 9 bases, V lost 6 bases, and 5 bases had no gene match. CDR1 MNHEY and CDR2 SVGAGI come from the germline V gene. The CDR3 covers 13 residues. CDR3 in amino acids: CASRTGRASPLHF. CDR3 nucleotides: TGTGCCAGCAGGACAGGGAGGGCTTCACCCCTCCACTTT.

Concerning this clone: Other DNA sequences in this sample translate to the same CDR3. The rearrangement uses TRBV9 and TRBJ2-3; 8 bases are shared with TRBD2. Germline assignment: CDR1 SGDLS and CDR2 YYNGEE. The CDR3 is 16 amino acids. V trimming: 0 bases; J trimming: 3 bases; junction bases outside the gene matches: 6. The CDR3 loop reads CASSVATRGGTDTQYF. As DNA, the CDR3 is TGTGCCAGCAGCGTAGCTACTCGGGGGGGTACAGATACGCAGTATTTT.

The sample holds a few counts of this clone. V gene TRBV6-5 combines with J gene TRBJ1-5; the D is unclear. Germline V gives CDR1 MNHEY, CDR2 SVGAGI. V lost 0 bases, J lost 7 bases, and 7 bases lay in between. CDR3 length: 13 amino acids. CDR3 sequence: CASSYSLTQPQHF. The CDR3 nucleotides are TGTGCCAGCAGTTACTCCCTCACCCAGCCCCAGCATTTT.

This chain uses TRBV5-1 with TRBJ1-1; 8 bases align to TRBD1. Germline CDR1 reads SGHRS; CDR2 reads YFSETQ. Trimming removed 4 bases from V and 1 base from J; junction bases left unmatched: 9. The CDR3 contains 16 residues. In DNA form, the CDR3 reads TGCGCCAGCAGCCCAAGCGAGGACAGGGCGAACACTGAAGCTTTCTTT. Its protein is CASSPSEDRANTEAFF.

This sequence joins TRBV19 and TRBJ1-1, with D hard to call. The length of the CDR3 is 14 residues. V dropped 1 base and J dropped 5 bases, with 11 bases sitting between them. Looked up from germline, CDR1 is LNHDA and CDR2 is SQIVND (reference sequence). For the CDR3, the DNA is TGTGCCAGTAGTATAGGGGTAGCTGGAACTGAAGCTTTCTTT. It codes for CASSIGVAGTEAFF. Looking up the rest from reference TRBV19 and TRBJ1-1 gives the full variable domain: DGGITQSPKYLFRKEGQNVTLSCEQNLNHDAMYWYRQDPGQGLRLIYYSQIVNDFQKGDIAEGYSVSREKKESFPLTVTSAQKNPTAFYLCASSIGVAGTEAFFGQGTRLTVV.

The chain is built from TRBV14 and TRBJ2-7; TRBD1 or TRBD2 may be the D gene (5 bases each). Germline loops: CDR1 SGHDN, CDR2 FVKESK. The CDR3 runs to 14 residues. V was shortened by 1 base and J by 12 bases, with 19 bases between the two germline ends. Here the CDR3 reads CASSQVGGTLRLYF. CDR3 sequence (DNA): TGTGCCAGCAGCCAAGTAGGTGGGACCCTCCGTCTGTACTTC.

This chain connects TRBV7-2 to TRBJ1-5; D call uncertain. The germline V gene encodes CDR1 SGHTA and CDR2 FQGNSA. V shed 1 base and J shed 5 bases, with 15 bases lying between them. The CDR3 is made up of 16 amino acids. CDR3 amino acids: CASSLGSRFQDQPQHF. For the CDR3, the DNA is TGTGCCAGCAGCTTAGGTTCGCGATTCCAGGATCAGCCCCAGCATTTT.

The chain combines TRBV5-1 with TRBJ1-1; a weak D match, TRBD1 (6 bases). Germline V CDR1 and CDR2: SGHRS, YFSETQ. The CDR3 sequence is 14 residues long. Deletions cut 3 bases from V and 4 bases from J, with 13 bases between. The CDR3 DNA follows: TGCGCCAGCAGCTCCACAGGGTTCTCCACTGAAGCTTTCTTT. Amino acids: CASSSTGFSTEAFF.

The chain employs TRBV3-1 (or the pseudogene TRBV3-2) and TRBJ1-1; D remains ambiguous. The CDR3 loop spans 14 amino acids. The germline gives CDR1 LGHDT, CDR2 YNNKEL (reference sequence). V gave up 1 base and J gave up 6 bases, with 12 bases separating them. This chain's CDR3 is CASSQAVVAAEAFF. The CDR3, as DNA: TGTGCCAGCAGCCAAGCAGTCGTGGCGGCTGAAGCTTTCTTT.

This rearrangement joins TRBV19 to TRBJ1-5, with D unresolved. The ends were cut back, 1 base at V and 2 bases at J, with 6 bases in the middle. The CDR3 is 14 residues long. The germline V gene encodes CDR1 LNHDA and CDR2 SQIVND (reference sequence). CDR3 loop: CASSIVHGNQPQHF. Here the CDR3 DNA reads TGTGCCAGTAGTATAGTTCACGGCAATCAGCCCCAGCATTTT.

This sequence joins TRBV5-1 and TRBJ2-3; 8 nucleotides align to TRBD2. The trim removed 3 bases at V and 2 bases at J, leaving 8 bases unmatched. The germline V gene encodes CDR1 SGHRS and CDR2 YFSETQ. The CDR3 loop spans 16 amino acids. In DNA, the CDR3 is TGCGCCAGCAGCTCGGCGGGACTAGGACACACAGATACGCAGTATTTT. Translation gives CASSSAGLGHTDTQYF.

The chain joins TRBV29-1 to TRBJ2-2, with D perhaps matching TRBD1 (6 bases). V gave up 5 bases and J gave up 8 bases, with 12 bases separating them. This CDR3 has 12 amino acids. Germline CDR1 SQVTM, CDR2 ANQGSEA. The CDR3 protein is CSVRTGLGELFF. In DNA, the CDR3 is TGCAGCGTTCGAACAGGGCTGGGGGAGCTGTTTTTT.